This T cell receptor (beta chain) was retrieved from a study of human thymus T cells. General observations from the study: Related research has reported that thymic repertoires overlap highly among unrelated individuals.

This clone showed up just a few times. Its target is not known. TCRdb's copy holds only in-frame clones and misses some; the assay was immunoSEQ multiplex PCR. Among 100,000 to 150,000 clones listed, around 94% were seen once. The CDR3 covers 15 residues. In germline, CDR1 is MGHRA, CDR2 YSYEKL. Trimming cost V 4 bases and J 6 bases; bases outside gene matches: 7. Thymic samples were excised during corrective heart operations. The chain joins TRBV4-1 to TRBJ1-4; 8 positions agree with TRBD1. Sample: thymus tissue. The receptor was derived from a boy in the first two years of life with a congenital heart defect but otherwise immunologically healthy. CDR3 sequence (DNA): TGCGCCAGCAGCCTCCAGGGGGCGCTGGATGAAAAACTGTTTTTT. It encodes CASSLQGALDEKLFF.